This T cell receptor beta chain originates from a study of human T cells and chemical hapten exposure. Notes on the study in general: TCRs above 1 in 1000 frequency stayed constant with DPC sensitization.

To note about this clonotype: Its antigen remains unknown.

Germline assignment: CDR1 MDHEN and CDR2 SYDVKM. The CDR3 length is 14 residues. Trimming took off 5 bases at V and 2 bases at J, with 13 bases between the two ends. One entry per CDR3 protein, called by TCRdb with MiXCR from the RACE reads. The repertoire holds roughly 50,000 distinct CDR3 sequences, with around 10% as singletons. The time point is: patch test 1, 2 weeks after DPC sensitization. Treatment described: therapeutic diphenylcyclopropenone sensitization with weekly scalp DPC. Unfractionated whole blood was the source of the extracted total RNA. Blood draws preceded each patch test application. The donor pool consisted of alopecia patients aged 18 to 70 years, considered suitable for DPC.

The TCR sequence derives from a woman in her forties with alopecia areata. Some clones in this sample may be carry-over from other donors' samples. This chain joins TRBV28 and TRBJ2-7; the D gene is possibly TRBD2 (5 bases). Sequences were derived from whole blood, sampled in connection with sensitization to the hapten diphenylcyclopropenone (DPC). CDR3 DNA sequence: TGTGCCAGCAGTCCCCTGAGAGGGACCTACGAGCAGTACTTC. Translation gives CASSPLRGTYEQYF.